Listed here are 7 T cell receptor beta chains from one sample, sequenced in a study of T-cell memory formation after mild COVID-19. TCRdb used MiXCR to reprocess the 5' RACE reads, holding one entry per CDR3 protein. The sample holds tens of thousands of distinct CDR3 sequences, more than 8% seen once. Material for sequencing was PBMCs or a T cell subset sorted from them (not recorded which). The source is a man between 18 and 35 years old who had mild COVID-19 (a few samples of this study predate the infection). Cell type and time point are not known.

This clonotype came up a few times. The chain links TRBV10-3 to TRBJ2-7; a weak D match, TRBD1 (5 bases). V lost 3 bases and J lost 8, with 20 bases in between. CDR1 is ENHRY and CDR2 is SYGVKD in the germline V gene. This CDR3 comprises 15 residues. DNA for the CDR3: TGTGCCATCAGTGAAGGAAGGGGCCGTGGGATGAAGCAGTACGTC. Amino acid sequence: CAISEGRGRGMKQYV.

This clonotype was counted ten times or more. The V call is TRBV5-1, the J call TRBJ1-4; tentative D call: TRBD1 (5 bases). CDR1 is SGHRS and CDR2 is YFSETQ in the germline V gene. The germline V and J ends were trimmed by 0 bases and 12 bases, with 15 bases remaining between them. The CDR3 contains 14 residues. The CDR3 region is CASSLAMYGGELFF. The DNA for the CDR3 is TGCGCCAGCAGCTTGGCAATGTATGGGGGAGAACTGTTTTTT.

In this sample, this clonotype is medium-sized. This chain links TRBV29-1 with TRBJ2-3; perhaps TRBD1 as D (5 bases). CDR1 is SQVTM, CDR2 ANQGSEA, per germline. This CDR3 is 13 amino acids long. V lost 4 bases, J lost 3 bases, and 11 bases lay in between. DNA of the CDR3: TGCAGCGTTGCCAGGGCAAGGACAGATACGCAGTATTTT. Its protein is CSVARARTDTQYF.

The rearrangement uses TRBV9 and TRBJ1-2; D unresolved. This CDR3 region has 14 residues. Trimming left V 1 base short and J 4 bases short, with 11 bases between. CDR1 SGDLS and CDR2 YYNGEE come from the germline V gene. The DNA for the CDR3 is TGTGCCAGCAGCGTAAGGCCGGGCTTCTATGGCTACACCTTC. Its translation is CASSVRPGFYGYTF.

This clonotype came up a few times. The V gene is TRBV7-9, the J gene TRBJ2-6, with D possibly TRBD1 on 6 matching bases. This CDR3 has 15 residues. CDR1 and CDR2 (germline): SEHNR, FQNEAQ (reference sequence). CDR3 coding DNA: TGTGCTATAGCAGGGGCCGCCTCTGGGGCCAACGTCCTGACTTTC. Its translation is CAIAGAASGANVLTF. Full variable domain (missing parts from reference TRBV7-9 and TRBJ2-6): DTGVSQNPRHKITKRGQNVTFRCDPISEHNRLYWYRQTLGQGPEFLTYFQNEAQLEKSRLLSDRFSAERPKGSFSTLEIQRTEQGDSAMYLCAIAGAASGANVLTFGAGSRLTVL.

This clonotype has only a few counts. The chain employs TRBV9 and TRBJ1-2; TRBD1 matches 7 bases. The J segment lost 2 bases and the V segment lost 4 bases, leaving 5 bases of the junction unmatched. The CDR3 spans 14 residues. In germline, CDR1 is SGDLS, CDR2 YYNGEE. The CDR3 reads CASSLQQGNYGYTF. The CDR3 coding sequence is TGTGCCAGCAGCCTCCAACAGGGGAACTATGGCTACACCTTC.

This chain links TRBV5-1 with TRBJ2-3, with D uncertain. This CDR3 has 15 amino acids. From germline, CDR1 is SGHRS and CDR2 YFSETQ. V lost 2 bases and J lost 2, with 12 bases in between. Here the CDR3 DNA reads TGCGCCAGCAGCTTAGCCCCGGGTTCCACAGATACGCAGTATTTT. This translates into CASSLAPGSTDTQYF.